This T cell receptor beta chain was captured in a study of blood T cells in healthy people across ages (dated by TCRdb to the mid-2010s). About the full investigation: Template switching captured roughly one uniquely barcoded TCR beta cDNA molecule per two T cells in model experiments. The donors were split into four age groups: young (average roughly 15 years), middle-aged (nearly 40), aged (roughly 68) and long-lived (82). Two additional independent replicas of 1 million unique cDNA reads from the same blood draw were analyzed for two donors (one aged 18 to 30 and one aged 80 or older). Age-related changes in TCR beta repertoire diversity were measured in the study by deep sequencing normalized with unique cDNA molecular identifiers. Donors of different ages were randomly distributed across sequencing lanes to avoid experimental bias. Overall results and qualifications from the work: Estimates of total diversity from one million sequenced T cells were regarded as lower bounds and underestimates. Bulk unsorted PBMC profiling prevented conclusive comparison of naive and antigen-experienced compartments. There was a strong correlation between observed TCR beta diversity and the percentage of naive T cells measured by flow cytometry. Compared with the aged group, the long-lived group had more naive CD4+ T cells, fewer expanded clones and increased TCR diversity, a pattern suggesting age selection. Because the CMV infection status of the donors was unknown, age-related changes in expanded clonotypes may potentially have been confounded. As age increased, observed TCR beta diversity per million T cells dropped in a roughly linear way, and a significant reduction was already evident by age roughly 40.

The library was produced with 5' RACE. The listed sequencing device is Illumina HiSeq 2500. A second PCR of roughly 7 to 11 cycles was performed with a sample-barcoded 5' primer and a J-beta primer mix. A template-switch 5' adaptor carrying 12 random nucleotides introduced a unique molecular identifier onto each TCR beta cDNA molecule. At least 2.5 million CDR3-containing paired-end reads were obtained from each sample. First-strand cDNA synthesis was performed from all RNA using the Mint cDNA synthesis kit, with priming by a TRBC-specific oligonucleotide. After uracil-DNA glycosylase treatment, a first 18-cycle PCR used universal primers M1SS and BC2_uni_R on all cDNA. Per the original workflow: For normalization, 1 million high-quality reads, each with a distinct molecular identifier, were randomly selected from each sample. Instead of being binned into consensus sequences, reads with shared molecular identifiers were discarded. MiTCR, run with a Q25 quality threshold and the strictest error-elimination algorithm, handled CDR3 identification, clonotype clustering and error correction. A nonparametric unseen species model with Euler transformation was used to estimate lower-bound total TCR beta diversity. TCRdb reprocessing: public reads trimmed at Q25 with fastp, clones called with MiXCR, in-frame beta chains kept. Duplicate CDR3 protein sequences are folded into a single record with the most common DNA and genes. What appears here as the V and J calls and clone size reflects TCRdb's work, not the paper's. The table for this sample lists around 790,000 distinct CDR3 sequences; more than 40% of them were counted only once. Jointly, the top ten make up around 21% of the sample.

Systemically healthy Caucasian individuals from Russia, about 38 in total and aged 6 to 90 years, were included as donors. Ten milliliters of peripheral blood were drawn from each donor into EDTA-treated Vacutainer tubes. Ficoll-Paque density-gradient centrifugation was used to isolate PBMCs, with at least 7 million per sample. Total RNA, at least 6 micrograms per sample, was extracted from PBMCs with Trizol reagent. For every donor, flow cytometry on a PBMC aliquot measured the percentage of naive CD45RAhigh/CD27high T cells. Based on the germline V gene, the CDR1 and CDR2 sequences are SNHLY and FYNNEI. From the cysteine through the phenylalanine, the CDR3 covers 14 amino acids. Only the CDR3 DNA stays, 42 bases, in frame from base 1. V is pared back by 3 bases and J by 4 bases, with 12 bases lying between the germline termini. In regard to this clonotype: Its antigen remains unidentified. No per-base quality is available; no much larger clone lies one base away.

Recombination connected TRBV2 to TRBJ1-2, with an unclear D gene assignment. Sequenced material: blood. This sequence originates from a man in his 60s in good health. The CDR3 reads as follows: CASSDGPYSYGYTF. The sequenced DNA: TGTGCCAGCAGTGATGGGCCATACTCCTATGGCTACACCTTC.